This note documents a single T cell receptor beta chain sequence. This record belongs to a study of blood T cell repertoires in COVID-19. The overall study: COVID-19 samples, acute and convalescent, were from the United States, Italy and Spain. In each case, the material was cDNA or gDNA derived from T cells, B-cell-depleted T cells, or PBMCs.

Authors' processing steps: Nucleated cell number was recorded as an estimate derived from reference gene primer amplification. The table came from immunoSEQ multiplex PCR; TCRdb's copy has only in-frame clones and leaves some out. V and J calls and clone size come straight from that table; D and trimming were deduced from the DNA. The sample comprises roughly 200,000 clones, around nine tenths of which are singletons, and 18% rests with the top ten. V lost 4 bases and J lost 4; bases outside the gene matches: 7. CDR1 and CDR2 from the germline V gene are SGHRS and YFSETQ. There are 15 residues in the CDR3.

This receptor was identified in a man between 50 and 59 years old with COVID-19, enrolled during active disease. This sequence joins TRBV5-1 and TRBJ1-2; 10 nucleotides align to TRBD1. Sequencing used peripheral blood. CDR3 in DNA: TGCGCCAGCAGCCAGGGGACAGGGGATCGCTATGGCTACACCTTC. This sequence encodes CASSQGTGDRYGYTF.